These 6 T cell receptor beta chains originate from one sample sequenced in a study of T cells in Graves' hyperthyroidism and ophthalmopathy. Using RNA transcripts as the source, TCR beta CDR3 regions were amplified. The HTBI primer set served for first-round RT-PCR of the TCR CDR3. MiXCR was run by TCRdb on the multiplex PCR reads, yielding one entry per CDR3 protein. The sample yields more than 550,000 distinct CDR3 sequences, around 16% seen once. The sequenced sample consisted of blood. The origin of the receptors is a man over 45 with Graves' hyperthyroidism.

Note on this clonotype: This may be a read error, as it is one base from a much larger clone. V gene TRBV3-1 combines with J gene TRBJ1-1, with D perhaps TRBD1 (6 bases). The CDR3 is 15 residues long. Germline V lookup: CDR1 LGHDT, CDR2 YNNKEL (reference sequence). This CDR3 reads CASSPMGQRNTDAFF. For the CDR3, the DNA is TGTGCCAGCAGCCCGATGGGACAACGGAACACTGACGCTTTCTTT.

There are a few counts of this clonotype. V gene TRBV30 combines with J gene TRBJ2-1, with TRBD2 identical over 8 bases. The CDR3 covers 15 residues. Germline V lookup: CDR1 GTSNPN, CDR2 SVGIG (reference sequence). V was pared by 3 bases and J by 2 bases, with 6 bases of the junction left unmatched. CDR3 sequence (DNA): TGTGCCTGGAGGGAACCGGGACTAGCCTACAATGAGCAGTTCTTC. Translating it yields CAWREPGLAYNEQFF.

A few counts support this clonotype. The rearrangement joins TRBV5-1 to TRBJ2-5, with D perhaps matching TRBD1 (6 bases). CDR3 size: 14 residues. CDR1 and CDR2 from the germline V gene are SGHRS and YFSETQ. V lost 2 bases and J lost 6, with 14 bases in between. The CDR3 loop reads CASSFPTGSKTQYF. The CDR3 nucleotides read TGCGCCAGCAGCTTCCCGACAGGTAGCAAGACCCAGTACTTC.

The chain is built from TRBV10-3 and TRBJ2-1; 7 bases agree with TRBD1. This CDR3 is built from 16 residues. Trimming at V came to 6 bases and at J to 1 base, leaving 9 bases not matched to a gene. The germline V gene encodes CDR1 ENHRY and CDR2 SYGVKD. The CDR3 is CAIRRTGLLSYNEQFF. Here the CDR3 DNA reads TGTGCCATCAGACGGACAGGTCTTCTATCCTACAATGAGCAGTTCTTC.

This clonotype was observed at least ten times. V usage is TRBV7-2 and J usage is TRBJ2-7; no reliable D call. The V end lost 6 bases, the J end lost 0 bases, and 12 bases lay between the germline ends. The length of the CDR3 is 14 residues. From germline, CDR1 is SGHTA and CDR2 FQGNSA. Here the CDR3 DNA reads TGTGCCAGCAGTACGGACCCCCGCTCCTACGAGCAGTACTTC. Residues: CASSTDPRSYEQYF.

The table lists this clonotype with many counts. The V gene is TRBV10-2, the J gene TRBJ1-1, with 11 bases aligning to TRBD1. The CDR3 runs 15 residues. Germline CDR1 WSHSY, CDR2 SAAADI. V dropped 1 base and J dropped 10; count of bases not matched to a gene: 8. The CDR3 loop is CASSELPGTGGRAFF. The CDR3 nucleotides are TGCGCCAGCAGTGAGTTACCCGGGACAGGGGGGCGAGCTTTCTTT.